This T cell receptor beta chain is drawn from a study of CXCR3-negative and CXCR3-positive naive CD8 T cells. Findings and limits, study-wide: Naive subsets expressed similar surface CD5; TRB CDR3 features served to infer TCR strength. Compared with CXCR3-negative naive cells, CXCR3-positive naive cells showed more hydrophobic TRB CDR3s.

A note on this clonotype: Its antigen is undetermined.

CDR3 length equals 14 residues. Per the germline V gene, CDR1 is SEHNR and CDR2 is FQNEAQ (reference sequence). With UMI labels, 5' RACE was used to prepare the TRB cDNA libraries. With the 5' RACE reads reprocessed, TCRdb shows one record per CDR3 protein and no DNA. The sample totals about 53,000 distinct CDR3 sequences. The source material was naive CXCR3+ CD8+ T cells from blood. Subset defined: CD45RO-CCR7+CD27+CD95- naive CD8+ T cells expressing CXCR3 (TNR3+). This rearrangement joins TRBV7-9 to TRBJ1-2. The sequence was collected from a human donor in good health. Some clones in this sample may be carry-over from other donors' samples. This CDR3 is CASSLGHTIYGYTF.